The 8 T cell receptor beta chains below all came from one sample that was sequenced in a study of blood T cell repertoires in COVID-19 (dated by TCRdb to 2019 to 2021). The library was produced with the immunoSEQ multiplex PCR assay. Not all clones reach the TCRdb copy of this immuneACCESS table, which keeps in-frame sequences only. Checked studies attribute under half of the gap to unresolved V genes and leave the rest unexplained. This sample has 91,000 or so clones in its table, and roughly 89% of those were observed once. Jointly, the top ten make up roughly 14% of the sample. Specimen: peripheral blood. All receptors derive from a human donor in a cohort sampled during active COVID-19.

This clone came up many times. The rearrangement links TRBV7-9 to TRBJ2-6; D may be TRBD1 (5 bases). V was pared by 2 bases and J by 0 bases, with 14 bases between. Germline V lookup: CDR1 SEHNR, CDR2 FQNEAQ (reference sequence). The CDR3 loop spans 18 amino acids. The CDR3, as DNA: TGTGCCAGCAGCTTAATGAGACAGCCACTCTCTGGGGCCAACGTCCTGACTTTC. It specifies CASSLMRQPLSGANVLTF.

The rearrangement uses TRBV24-1 and TRBJ1-2; D might be TRBD1 (5 bases). V lost 1 base, J lost 6 bases, and 8 bases lay in between. The CDR3 sequence is 13 residues long. Per germline, CDR1 KGHDR and CDR2 SFDVKD. For the CDR3, the DNA is TGTGCCACCAGTGATTTTTCAGGGAATGGCTACACCTTC. This encodes CATSDFSGNGYTF.

The rearrangement joins TRBV7-8 to TRBJ2-3; 9 bases are a match to TRBD2. Trimming took 2 bases from V and 5 from J; bases not matched to a gene: 8. The CDR3 length is 16 residues. Germline V gives CDR1 SGHVS, CDR2 FQNEAQ. The CDR3 protein is CASSLRLAGTGDTQYF. In DNA, the CDR3 is TGTGCCAGCAGCTTAAGGCTAGCGGGGACGGGAGATACGCAGTATTTT.

This chain connects TRBV11-2 to TRBJ2-5; tentatively, D is TRBD2 (5 bases). This CDR3 has 15 residues. V was trimmed by 1 base and J by 2 bases, leaving 11 bases between them. Germline V lookup: CDR1 SGHAT, CDR2 FQNNGV. CDR3 residues: CASSLGETRQETQYF. CDR3 in DNA: TGTGCCAGCAGCTTAGGGGAGACTCGACAAGAGACCCAGTACTTC.

Only one count was recorded for this clone. CDR3 protein: CASSESPVSTDTQYF. The CDR3 coding sequence is TGCGCCAGCAGTGAGTCTCCAGTAAGCACAGATACGCAGTATTTT. The chain couples TRBV10-2 to TRBJ2-3; D is unclear. The V and J ends lost 0 bases and 0 bases respectively, with 7 bases between them. Germline loops: CDR1 WSHSY, CDR2 SAAADI. This CDR3 has 15 amino acids.

The CDR3 bases are TGTGCCAGCAGTGAAAGGCAGGGTAACACTGAAGCTTTCTTT. Its protein is CASSERQGNTEAFF. The rearrangement links TRBV2 to TRBJ1-1; weak D call: TRBD1 (5 bases). V was clipped by 2 bases and J by 2 bases, with 9 bases between them. CDR1 SNHLY and CDR2 FYNNEI come from the germline V gene. This CDR3 region has 14 residues.

The chain carries TRBV29-1 and TRBJ2-7; 8 positions agree with TRBD2. CDR1 SQVTM and CDR2 ANQGSEA come from the germline V gene. The junction had 7 bases not matched to a gene; V was cut back by 4 bases and J by 2 bases. The CDR3 is 14 residues long. This CDR3 is CSVAMSSGAYEQYF. For the CDR3, the DNA is TGCAGCGTTGCGATGAGTAGCGGGGCCTACGAGCAGTACTTC.

The chain joins TRBV5-4 to TRBJ2-7, with a weak D call TRBD2 (6 bases). CDR3 length equals 16 residues. Germline lookup yields CDR1 SGHNT and CDR2 YYREEE (reference sequence). The V and J ends lost 0 bases and 0 bases respectively, with 13 bases between them. CDR3 loop: CASSLGGGVSSYEQYF. CDR3 DNA: TGTGCCAGCAGCTTGGGGGGCGGGGTCAGCTCCTACGAGCAGTACTTC.